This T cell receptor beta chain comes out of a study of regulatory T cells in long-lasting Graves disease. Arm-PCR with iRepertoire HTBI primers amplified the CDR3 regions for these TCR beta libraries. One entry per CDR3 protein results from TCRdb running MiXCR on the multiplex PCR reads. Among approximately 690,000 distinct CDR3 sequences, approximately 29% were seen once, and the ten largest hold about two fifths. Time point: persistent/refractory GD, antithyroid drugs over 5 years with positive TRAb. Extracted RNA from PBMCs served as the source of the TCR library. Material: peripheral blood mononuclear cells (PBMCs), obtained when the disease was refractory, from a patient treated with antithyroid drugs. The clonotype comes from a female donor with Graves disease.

This CDR3 reads CATSRELDQPQHF. The CDR3 DNA follows: TGTGCCACCAGCAGAGAATTGGATCAGCCCCAGCATTTT. The chain combines TRBV15 with TRBJ1-5, with D unclear. Trimming took off 0 bases at V and 5 bases at J, with 5 bases between the two ends. Germline CDR1 and CDR2: LNHNV and YYDKDF (reference sequence). CDR3 length: 13 amino acids. The variable domain in full, completed from reference TRBV15 and TRBJ1-5, reads DAMVIQNPRYQVTQFGKPVTLSCSQTLNHNVMYWYQQKSSQAPKLLFHYYDKDFNNEADTPDNFQSRRPNTSFCFLDIRSPGLGDTAMYLCATSRELDQPQHFGDGTRLSIL.